This T cell receptor beta chain came from a study of OX40 agonist ivuxolimab in advanced cancers. Study-wide results and caveats: Among the lowest peripheral clonal expansion occurred in 0.1-3.0 mg/kg partial responders.

Turning to this clone: Its specificity is unknown.

The germline V and J ends were trimmed by 5 bases and 5 bases, with 15 bases remaining between them. CDR3 length equals 15 residues. CDR1 is MGHDK and CDR2 is SYGVNS in the germline V gene. The repertoire was sequenced with immunoSEQ multiplex PCR; TCRdb's copy has only in-frame clones and lacks some. The sample lists about 69,000 clones; roughly nine tenths were seen once. V and J are TRBV25-1 and TRBJ1-4; a possible D gene is TRBD1 (6 bases). Source: CD4+ or CD8+ T cells sorted from blood, taken in a trial of the OX40 agonist ivuxolimab. The clonotype originates from an adult with an advanced solid tumor such as melanoma, head and neck, liver or kidney cancer. This chain's CDR3 is CASSKPGHGNEKLFF. The CDR3 coding sequence is TGTGCCAGCAGTAAGCCGGGACACGGAAATGAAAAACTGTTTTTT.